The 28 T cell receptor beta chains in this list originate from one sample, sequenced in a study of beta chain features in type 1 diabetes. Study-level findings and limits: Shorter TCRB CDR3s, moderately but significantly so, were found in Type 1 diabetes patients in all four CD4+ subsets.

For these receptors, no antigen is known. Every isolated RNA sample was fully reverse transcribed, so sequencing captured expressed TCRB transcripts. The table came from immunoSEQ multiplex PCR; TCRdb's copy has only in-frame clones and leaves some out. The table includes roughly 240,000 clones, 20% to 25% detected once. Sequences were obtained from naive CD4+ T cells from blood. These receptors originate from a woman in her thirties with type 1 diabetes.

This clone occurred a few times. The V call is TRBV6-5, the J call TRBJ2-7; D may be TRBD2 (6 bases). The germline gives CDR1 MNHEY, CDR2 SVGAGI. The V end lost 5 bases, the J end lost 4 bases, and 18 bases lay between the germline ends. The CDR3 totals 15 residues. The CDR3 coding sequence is TGTGCCAGCAGTCCATACCCCCGGGGAGGTTACGAGCAGTACTTC. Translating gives CASSPYPRGGYEQYF.

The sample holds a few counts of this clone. In DNA, the CDR3 is TGTGCCAGCTCACAGGGACAGTCCACTGAAGCTTTCTTT. Translation: CASSQGQSTEAFF. The chain couples TRBV18 to TRBJ1-1; 7 bases are shared with TRBD1. This CDR3 has 13 residues. The germline CDR1 and CDR2 sequences are KGHSH and LQKENI. V was pared by 4 bases and J by 4 bases, with 3 bases of the junction left unmatched. Supplemented by reference TRBV18 and TRBJ1-1, the full variable domain reads NAGVMQNPRHLVRRRGQEARLRCSPMKGHSHVYWYRQLPEEGLKFMVYLQKENIIDESGMPKERFSAEFPKEGPSILRIQQVVRGDSAAYFCASSQGQSTEAFFGQGTRLTVV.

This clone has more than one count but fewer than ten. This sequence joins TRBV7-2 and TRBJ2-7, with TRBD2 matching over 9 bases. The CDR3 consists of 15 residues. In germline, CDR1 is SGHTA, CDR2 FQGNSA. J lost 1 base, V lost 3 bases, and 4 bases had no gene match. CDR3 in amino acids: CASSFSGRGSYEQYF. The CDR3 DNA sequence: TGTGCCAGCAGCTTTAGCGGGAGAGGATCCTACGAGCAGTACTTC.

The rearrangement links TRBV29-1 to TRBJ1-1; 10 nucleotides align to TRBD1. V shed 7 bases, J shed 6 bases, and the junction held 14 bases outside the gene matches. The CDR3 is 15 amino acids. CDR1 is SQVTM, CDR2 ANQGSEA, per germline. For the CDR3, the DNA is TGCAGCGACCGAGAAGAGACAGGGGGCTGGGCTGAAGCTTTCTTT. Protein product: CSDREETGGWAEAFF.

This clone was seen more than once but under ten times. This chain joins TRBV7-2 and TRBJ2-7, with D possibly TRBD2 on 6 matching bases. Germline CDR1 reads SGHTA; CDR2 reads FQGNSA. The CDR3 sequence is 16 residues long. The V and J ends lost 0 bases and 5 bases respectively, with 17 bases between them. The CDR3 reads CASSLAWGGITNEQYF. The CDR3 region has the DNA TGTGCCAGCAGCTTAGCTTGGGGCGGGATAACCAACGAGCAGTACTTC.

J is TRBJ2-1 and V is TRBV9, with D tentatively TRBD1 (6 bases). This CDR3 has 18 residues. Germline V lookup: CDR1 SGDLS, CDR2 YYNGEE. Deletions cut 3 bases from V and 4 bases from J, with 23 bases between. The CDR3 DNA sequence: TGTGCCAGCAGCGAGGGATCGACAGGCCTTACCCTGTACAATGAGCAGTTCTTC. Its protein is CASSEGSTGLTLYNEQFF.

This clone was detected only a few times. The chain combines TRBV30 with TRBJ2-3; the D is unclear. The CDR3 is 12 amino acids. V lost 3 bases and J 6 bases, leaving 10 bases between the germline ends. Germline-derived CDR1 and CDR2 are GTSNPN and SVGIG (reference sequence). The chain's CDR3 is CAWSRFGDTQYF. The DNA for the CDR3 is TGTGCCTGGAGCCGTTTCGGTGATACGCAGTATTTT. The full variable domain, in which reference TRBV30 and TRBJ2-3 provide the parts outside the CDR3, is SQTIHQWPATLVQPVGSPLSLECTVEGTSNPNLYWYRQAAGRGLQLLFYSVGIGQISSEVPQNLSASRPQDRQFILSSKKLLLSDSGFYLCAWSRFGDTQYFGPGTRLTVL.

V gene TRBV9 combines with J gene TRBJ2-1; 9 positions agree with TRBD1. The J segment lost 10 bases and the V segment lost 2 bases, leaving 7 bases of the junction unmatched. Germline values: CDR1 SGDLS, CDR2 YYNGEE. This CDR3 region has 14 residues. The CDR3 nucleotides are TGTGCCAGCAGCGTGGACAGGGGTCTTGGCGAGCAGTTCTTC. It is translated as CASSVDRGLGEQFF.

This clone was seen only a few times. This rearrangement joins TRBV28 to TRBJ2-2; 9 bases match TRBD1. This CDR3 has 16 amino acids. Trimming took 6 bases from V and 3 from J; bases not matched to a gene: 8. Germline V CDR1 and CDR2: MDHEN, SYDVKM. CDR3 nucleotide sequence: TGTGCCAGCAGCCTAAGACAGGGGGTAGACACCGGGGAGCTGTTTTTT. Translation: CASSLRQGVDTGELFF.

The CDR3 nucleotides are TGTGCCAGTAGTTTCCGAGACAGGGACGGAAACACCATATATTTT. This encodes CASSFRDRDGNTIYF. This chain uses TRBV19 with TRBJ1-3; 7 bases fit TRBD1. Germline CDR1 reads LNHDA; CDR2 reads SQIVND (reference sequence). The CDR3 loop spans 15 amino acids. J lost 4 bases, V lost 5 bases, and 8 bases had no gene match.

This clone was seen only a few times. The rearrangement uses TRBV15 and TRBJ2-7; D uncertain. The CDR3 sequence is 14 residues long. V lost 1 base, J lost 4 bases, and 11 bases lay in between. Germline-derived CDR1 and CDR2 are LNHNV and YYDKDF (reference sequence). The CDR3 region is CATSRGGSQYEQYF. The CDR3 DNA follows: TGTGCCACCAGCAGAGGTGGCAGTCAGTACGAGCAGTACTTC. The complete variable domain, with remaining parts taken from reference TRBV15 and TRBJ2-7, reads DAMVIQNPRYQVTQFGKPVTLSCSQTLNHNVMYWYQQKSSQAPKLLFHYYDKDFNNEADTPDNFQSRRPNTSFCFLDIRSPGLGDTAMYLCATSRGGSQYEQYFGPGTRLTVT.

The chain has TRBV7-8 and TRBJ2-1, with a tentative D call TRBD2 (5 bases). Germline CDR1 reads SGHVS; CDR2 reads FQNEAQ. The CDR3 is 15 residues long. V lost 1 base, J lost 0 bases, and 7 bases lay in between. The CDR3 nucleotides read TGTGCCAGCAGCTTAGGCAGCGGCTCCTACAATGAGCAGTTCTTC. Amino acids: CASSLGSGSYNEQFF. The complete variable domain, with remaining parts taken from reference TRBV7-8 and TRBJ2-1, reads GAGVSQSPRYKVAKRGQDVALRCDPISGHVSLFWYQQALGQGPEFLTYFQNEAQLDKSGLPSDRFFAERPEGSVSTLKIQRTQQEDSAVYLCASSLGSGSYNEQFFGPGTRLTVL.

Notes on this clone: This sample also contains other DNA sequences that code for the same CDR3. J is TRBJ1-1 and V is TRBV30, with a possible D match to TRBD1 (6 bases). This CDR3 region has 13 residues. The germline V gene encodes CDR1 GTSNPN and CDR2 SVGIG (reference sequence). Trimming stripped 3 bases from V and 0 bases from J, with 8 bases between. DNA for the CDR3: TGTGCCTGGAGACAGGGCCTGAACACTGAAGCTTTCTTT. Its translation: CAWRQGLNTEAFF.

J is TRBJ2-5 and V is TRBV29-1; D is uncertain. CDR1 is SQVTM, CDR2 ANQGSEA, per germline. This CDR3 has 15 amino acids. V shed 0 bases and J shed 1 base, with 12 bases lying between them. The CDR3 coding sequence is TGCAGCGTTGAAGATCTCGGAGCAGTCCAAGAGACCCAGTACTTC. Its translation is CSVEDLGAVQETQYF.

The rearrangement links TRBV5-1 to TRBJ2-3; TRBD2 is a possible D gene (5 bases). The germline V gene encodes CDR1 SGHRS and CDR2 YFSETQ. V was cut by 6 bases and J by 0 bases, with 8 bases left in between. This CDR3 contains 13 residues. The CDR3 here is CASNSGSTDTQYF. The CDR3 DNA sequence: TGCGCCAGCAACAGCGGAAGCACAGATACGCAGTATTTT.

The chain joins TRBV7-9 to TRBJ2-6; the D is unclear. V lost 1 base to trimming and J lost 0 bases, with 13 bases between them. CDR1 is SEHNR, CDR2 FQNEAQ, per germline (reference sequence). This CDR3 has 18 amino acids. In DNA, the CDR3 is TGTGCCAGCAGCTTAGGGCAGATTATTCGCTCTGGGGCCAACGTCCTGACTTTC. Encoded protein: CASSLGQIIRSGANVLTF.

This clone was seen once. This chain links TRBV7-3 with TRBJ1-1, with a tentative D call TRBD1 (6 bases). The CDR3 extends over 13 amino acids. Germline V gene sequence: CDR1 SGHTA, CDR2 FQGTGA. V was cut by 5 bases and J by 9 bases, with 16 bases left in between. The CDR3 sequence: CASSPAQGGKAFF. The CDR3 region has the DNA TGTGCCAGCAGCCCGGCACAGGGAGGGAAAGCTTTCTTT.

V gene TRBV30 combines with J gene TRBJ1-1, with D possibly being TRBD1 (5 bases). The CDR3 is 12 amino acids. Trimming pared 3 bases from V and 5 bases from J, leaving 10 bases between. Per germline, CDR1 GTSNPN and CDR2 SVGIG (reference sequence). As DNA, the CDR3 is TGTGCCTGGAGCCCCGGGGGGACTGAAGCTTTCTTT. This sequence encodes CAWSPGGTEAFF. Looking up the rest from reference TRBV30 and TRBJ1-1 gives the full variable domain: SQTIHQWPATLVQPVGSPLSLECTVEGTSNPNLYWYRQAAGRGLQLLFYSVGIGQISSEVPQNLSASRPQDRQFILSSKKLLLSDSGFYLCAWSPGGTEAFFGQGTRLTVV.

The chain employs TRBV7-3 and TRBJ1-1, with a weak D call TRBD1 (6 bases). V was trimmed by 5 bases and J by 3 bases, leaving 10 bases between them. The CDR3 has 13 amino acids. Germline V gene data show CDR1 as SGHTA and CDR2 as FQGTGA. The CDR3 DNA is TGTGCCAGCAGCGTAGGGGGGGACACTGAAGCTTTCTTT. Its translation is CASSVGGDTEAFF. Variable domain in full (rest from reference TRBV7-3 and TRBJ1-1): GAGVSQTPSNKVTEKGKYVELRCDPISGHTALYWYRQSLGQGPEFLIYFQGTGAADDSGLPNDRFFAVRPEGSVSTLKIQRTERGDSAVYLCASSVGGDTEAFFGQGTRLTVV.

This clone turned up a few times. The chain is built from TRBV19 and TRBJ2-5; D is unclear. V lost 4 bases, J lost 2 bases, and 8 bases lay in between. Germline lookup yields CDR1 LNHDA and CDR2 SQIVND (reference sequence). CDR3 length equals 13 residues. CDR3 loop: CASSSPLQETQYF. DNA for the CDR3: TGTGCCAGTAGTAGTCCCCTTCAAGAGACCCAGTACTTC.

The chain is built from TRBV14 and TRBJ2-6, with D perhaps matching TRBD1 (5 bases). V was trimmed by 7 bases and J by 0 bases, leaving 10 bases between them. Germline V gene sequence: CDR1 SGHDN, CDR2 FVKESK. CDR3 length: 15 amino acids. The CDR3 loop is CASTGRASGANVLTF. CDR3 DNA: TGTGCCAGCACAGGCAGGGCCTCTGGGGCCAACGTCCTGACTTTC.

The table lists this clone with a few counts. The CDR3 region has the DNA TGCAGCGTTGAGCCCCCGAGCGGGGAGCAGTTCTTC. It yields the protein CSVEPPSGEQFF. The chain couples TRBV29-1 to TRBJ2-1, with D possibly matching TRBD2 (6 bases). The CDR3 length is 12 residues. The germline CDR1 and CDR2 sequences are SQVTM and ANQGSEA. V shed 3 bases and J shed 10 bases, with 13 bases lying between them.

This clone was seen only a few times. CDR3 nucleotides: TGTGCCAGCAGCTTAGGTTCCGGGACTAGCGGGGCGTACGAGCAGTACTTC. Translated: CASSLGSGTSGAYEQYF. The chain is built from TRBV7-2 and TRBJ2-7; 13 nucleotides line up with TRBD2. Per the germline V gene, CDR1 is SGHTA and CDR2 is FQGNSA. The CDR3 spans 17 residues. V shed 1 base, J shed 4 bases, and the junction held 7 bases outside the gene matches.

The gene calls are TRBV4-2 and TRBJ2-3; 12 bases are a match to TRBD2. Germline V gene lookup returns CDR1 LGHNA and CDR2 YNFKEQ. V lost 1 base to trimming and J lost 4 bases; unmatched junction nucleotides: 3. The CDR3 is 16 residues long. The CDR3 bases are TGTGCCAGCAGCCAAGTCTCTAGCGGGAGGGCAGATACGCAGTATTTT. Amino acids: CASSQVSSGRADTQYF.

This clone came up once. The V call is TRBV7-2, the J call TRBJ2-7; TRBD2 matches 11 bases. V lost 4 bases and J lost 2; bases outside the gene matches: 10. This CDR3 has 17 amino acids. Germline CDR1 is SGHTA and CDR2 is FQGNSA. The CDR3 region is CASSSTSGTSIPYEQYF. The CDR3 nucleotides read TGTGCCAGCAGCTCGACTAGCGGGACCTCGATCCCCTACGAGCAGTACTTC.

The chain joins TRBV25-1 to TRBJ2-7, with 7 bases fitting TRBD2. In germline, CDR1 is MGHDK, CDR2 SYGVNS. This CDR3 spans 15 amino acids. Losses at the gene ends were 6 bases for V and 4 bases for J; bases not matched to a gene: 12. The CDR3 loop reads CASSRWGEGLYEQYF. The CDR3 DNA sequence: TGTGCCAGCAGCCGTTGGGGGGAGGGCCTTTACGAGCAGTACTTC.

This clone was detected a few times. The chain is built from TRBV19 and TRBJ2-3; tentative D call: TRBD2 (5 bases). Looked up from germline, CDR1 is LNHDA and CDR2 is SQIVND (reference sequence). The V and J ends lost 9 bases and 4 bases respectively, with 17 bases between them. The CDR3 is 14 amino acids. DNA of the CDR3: TGTGCCAGCATCCCGACCGGGGTTCCAGATACGCAGTATTTT. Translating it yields CASIPTGVPDTQYF.

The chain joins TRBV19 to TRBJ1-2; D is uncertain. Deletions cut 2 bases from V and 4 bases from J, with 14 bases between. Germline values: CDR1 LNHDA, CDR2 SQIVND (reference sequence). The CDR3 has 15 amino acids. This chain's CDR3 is CASSITTSAGYGYTF. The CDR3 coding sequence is TGTGCCAGTAGTATAACGACGAGTGCGGGCTATGGCTACACCTTC.